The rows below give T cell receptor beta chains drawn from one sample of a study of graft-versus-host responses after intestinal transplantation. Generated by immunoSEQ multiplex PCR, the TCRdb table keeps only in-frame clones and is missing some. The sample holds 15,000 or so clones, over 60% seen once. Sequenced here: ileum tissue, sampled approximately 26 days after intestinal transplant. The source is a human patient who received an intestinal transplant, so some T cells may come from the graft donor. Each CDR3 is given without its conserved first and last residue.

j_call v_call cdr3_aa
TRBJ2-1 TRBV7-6 ASSLGSAGSYNEQF
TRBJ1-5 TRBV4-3 ASSQGVNQPQH
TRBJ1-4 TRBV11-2 ASSLGVQGIFATNEKLF
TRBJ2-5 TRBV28 ASSRHGGGETQY
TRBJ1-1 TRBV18 ASSPNPGRHTEAF
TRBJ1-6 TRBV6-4 ASSNGTGYSPLH
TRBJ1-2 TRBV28 ASSREQGAYGYT
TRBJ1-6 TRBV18 ASSSGQLYNSPLH
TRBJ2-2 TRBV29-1 SARQATTGELF
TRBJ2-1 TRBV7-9 ASSLFAGEQF
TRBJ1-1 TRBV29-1 SVGAVLLTEAF
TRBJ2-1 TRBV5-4 ASSFGGGIDEQF
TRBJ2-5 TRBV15 ATSRNRVHGETQY
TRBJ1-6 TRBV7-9 ASSLRGPLYNSPLH
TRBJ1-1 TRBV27 ASTPVPPNTEAF
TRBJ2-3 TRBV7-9 ASRHGTSGTDTQY
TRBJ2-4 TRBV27 ASSLLAGGPGVR
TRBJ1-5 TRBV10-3 AISETQGGSPQH
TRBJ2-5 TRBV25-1 ASSEWLAGRETQY
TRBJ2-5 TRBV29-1 SVGEGQETQY
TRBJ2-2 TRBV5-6 ASSLRGAADTGELF
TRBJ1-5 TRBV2 ASSEGTASNQPQH
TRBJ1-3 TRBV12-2 ASRLGGRGNTIY
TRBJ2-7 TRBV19 ASLPSGGLPYEQY
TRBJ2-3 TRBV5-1 ASSGGGTDTQY
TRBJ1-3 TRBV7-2 ASSLQGNTIY
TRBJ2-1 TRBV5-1 ASSSAAGFYNEQF
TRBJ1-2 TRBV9 ASSVVTGGQGRYT
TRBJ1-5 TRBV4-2 ASSQDQAYSNQPQH
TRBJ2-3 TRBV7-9 ASSPRPGTSGGTDTQY
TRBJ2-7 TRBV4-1 ASSQGLAGGPLYEQY
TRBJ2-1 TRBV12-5 ASGKSGGSPYNEQF
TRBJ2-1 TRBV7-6 ASSLTPTGGTYAYNEQF
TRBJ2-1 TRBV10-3 AISEGRDYLYNEQF
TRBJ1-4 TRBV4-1 ASSLTTATNEKLF
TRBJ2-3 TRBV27 ASSRGTDTQY
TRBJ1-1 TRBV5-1 ASSWTGGTNTEAF
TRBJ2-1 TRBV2 ASTWRGGRNEQF
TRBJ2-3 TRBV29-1 SVTGGQTDTQY
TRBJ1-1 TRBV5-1 ASSLAGDTEAF
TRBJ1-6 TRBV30 AWSSSSTGRGSPLH
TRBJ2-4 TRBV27 ASSRGGVGNIQY
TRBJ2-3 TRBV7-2 ASSLALQWY
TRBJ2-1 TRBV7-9 ASTDGGALNEQF
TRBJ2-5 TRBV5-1 ASAGQDGGTQY
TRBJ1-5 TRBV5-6 ASSGRGFGQPQH
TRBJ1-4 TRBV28 ASSSLNIQGAKLF
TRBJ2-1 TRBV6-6 ASSYTTGSTHNEQF
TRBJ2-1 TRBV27 ASSGGQGTFSSYNEQF
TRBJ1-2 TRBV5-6 ASRSGQGYGYT
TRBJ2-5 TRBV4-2 ASSQRLADKETQY
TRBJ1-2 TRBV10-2 ASSTGPGYGYT
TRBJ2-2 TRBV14 ASSPGVGGELF
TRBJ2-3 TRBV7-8 ASSSPSGGPSGPDTQY
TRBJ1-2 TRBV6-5 ASSYSKSGAYGYT
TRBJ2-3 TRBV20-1 SGEHTDTQY
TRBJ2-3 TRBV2 ASSEAVGGGPTDTQY
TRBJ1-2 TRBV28 ASSLTGGAGGYT
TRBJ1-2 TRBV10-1 ARGAEDYGYT